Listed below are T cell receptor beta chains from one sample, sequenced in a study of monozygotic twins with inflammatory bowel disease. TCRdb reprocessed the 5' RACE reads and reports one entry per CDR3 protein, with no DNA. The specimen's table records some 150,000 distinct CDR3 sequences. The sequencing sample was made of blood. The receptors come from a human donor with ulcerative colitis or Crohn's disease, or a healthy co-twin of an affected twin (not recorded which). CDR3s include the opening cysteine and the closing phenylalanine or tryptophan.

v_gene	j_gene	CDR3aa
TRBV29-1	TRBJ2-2	CSVLSQGAFTGELFF
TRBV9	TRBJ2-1	CASSSPGLAGVNEQFF
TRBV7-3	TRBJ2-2	CASSLYRETGELFF
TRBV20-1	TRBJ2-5	CSAPRDSGGVRFF
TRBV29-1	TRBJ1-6	CSVGQNVNSPLHF
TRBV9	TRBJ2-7	CASSTYRGGEQYF
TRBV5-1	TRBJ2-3	CASSLGRTDTQYF
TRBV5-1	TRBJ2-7	CASSLQFDRGGEQYF
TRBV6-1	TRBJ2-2	CASSEPPSLPSGELFF
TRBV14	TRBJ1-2	CASRPGILYGYTF
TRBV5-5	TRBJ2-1	CASSLGAGGRNEQFF
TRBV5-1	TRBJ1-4	CASSIRRGNEKLFF
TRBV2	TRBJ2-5	CASSERETQYF
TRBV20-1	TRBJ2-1	CSARGFQAGGQSSYNEQFF
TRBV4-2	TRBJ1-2	CASSQDPAGRGRGYTF
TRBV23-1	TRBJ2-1	CASSHSPQGNEQFF
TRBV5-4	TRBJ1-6	CASSRPGPGSPLHF
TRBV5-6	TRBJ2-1	CASSFRDGYNEQFF
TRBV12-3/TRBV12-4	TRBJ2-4	CASRHGEGVNIQYF
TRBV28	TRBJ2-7	CASREGQGPYEQYF
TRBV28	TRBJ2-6	CASSFTVGTGDPGANVLTF
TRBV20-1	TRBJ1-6	CSAREMLGGDSPLHF
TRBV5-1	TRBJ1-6	CASSLGQGDSPLHF
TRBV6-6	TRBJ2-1	CASSYGLALNEQFF
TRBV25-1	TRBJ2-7	CASRGIYEQYF
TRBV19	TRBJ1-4	CASSSARGATNEKLFF
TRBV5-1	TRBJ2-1	CASSRTSGSYNEQFF